Described below is a single T cell receptor (beta chain) sequence and its context. V was clipped by 4 bases and J by 7 bases; unmatched bases: 5. CDR1 and CDR2 from the germline V gene are SGHRS and YFSETQ. This CDR3 spans 13 amino acids. The sample belongs to a study of blood T cell repertoires in COVID-19. The wider study: From T cells, B-cell-depleted T cells, or PBMCs came the material, which was cDNA or gDNA.

As handled by the study authors: Researchers report that nucleated cell counts were estimated from reference gene primer amplification. Produced via immunoSEQ multiplex PCR; TCRdb's table is partial and in-frame only. V, J and clone size derive from that table, while D and trimming were established from the DNA sequence. The data hold around 250,000 clones, with approximately 86% observed a single time. Material: peripheral blood. The genes are TRBV5-1 and TRBJ2-5; 9 positions agree with TRBD1. This clonotype was sampled from a woman aged 55-69 years who had recovered from COVID-19. The CDR3 protein is CASSRDREGTQYF. The CDR3 nucleotides are TGCGCCAGCAGCAGGGACAGGGAAGGGACCCAGTACTTC.